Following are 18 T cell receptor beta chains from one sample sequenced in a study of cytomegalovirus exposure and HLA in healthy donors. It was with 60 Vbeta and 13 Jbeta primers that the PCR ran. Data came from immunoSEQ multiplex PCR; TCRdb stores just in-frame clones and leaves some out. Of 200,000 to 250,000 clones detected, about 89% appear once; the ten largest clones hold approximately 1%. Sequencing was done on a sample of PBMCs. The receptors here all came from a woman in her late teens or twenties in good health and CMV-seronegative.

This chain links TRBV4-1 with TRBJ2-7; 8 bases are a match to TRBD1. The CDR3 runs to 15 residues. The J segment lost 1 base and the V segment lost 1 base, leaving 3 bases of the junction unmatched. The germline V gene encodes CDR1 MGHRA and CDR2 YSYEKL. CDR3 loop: CASSQVQGVSYEQYF. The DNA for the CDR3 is TGCGCCAGCAGCCAAGTACAGGGGGTTTCCTACGAGCAGTACTTC.

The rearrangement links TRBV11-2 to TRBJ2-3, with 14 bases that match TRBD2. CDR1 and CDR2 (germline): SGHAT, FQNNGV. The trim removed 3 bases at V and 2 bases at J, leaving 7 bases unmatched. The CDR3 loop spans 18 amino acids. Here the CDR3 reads CASSFNGLAGGNTDTQYF. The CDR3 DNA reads TGTGCCAGCAGCTTCAATGGACTAGCGGGGGGCAACACAGATACGCAGTATTTT.

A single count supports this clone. The CDR3: CASRRVSNYGYTF. CDR3 sequence (DNA): TGTGCCAGCCGCAGGGTCTCTAACTATGGCTACACCTTC. The V call is TRBV7-9, the J call TRBJ1-2; D may be TRBD1 (5 bases). Per the germline V gene, CDR1 is SEHNR and CDR2 is FQNEAQ (reference sequence). Trimming removed 8 bases at V and 0 bases at J, with 10 bases between. The CDR3 totals 13 residues.

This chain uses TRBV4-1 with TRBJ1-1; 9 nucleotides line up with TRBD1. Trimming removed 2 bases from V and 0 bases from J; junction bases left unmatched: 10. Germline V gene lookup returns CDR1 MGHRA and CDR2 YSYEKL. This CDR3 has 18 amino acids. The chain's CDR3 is CASSQLTGGRFMNTEAFF. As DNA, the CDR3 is TGCGCCAGCAGCCAACTTACAGGGGGCCGGTTCATGAACACTGAAGCTTTCTTT.

Here the CDR3 reads CASSLVAGEISYEQYF. As DNA, the CDR3 is TGTGCCAGCAGCTTAGTGGCGGGGGAAATCTCCTACGAGCAGTACTTC. The chain has TRBV7-2 and TRBJ2-7; 7 nucleotides align to TRBD2. V trimming: 1 base; J trimming: 0 bases; junction bases outside the gene matches: 6. CDR1 SGHTA and CDR2 FQGNSA come from the germline V gene. CDR3 length: 16 amino acids.

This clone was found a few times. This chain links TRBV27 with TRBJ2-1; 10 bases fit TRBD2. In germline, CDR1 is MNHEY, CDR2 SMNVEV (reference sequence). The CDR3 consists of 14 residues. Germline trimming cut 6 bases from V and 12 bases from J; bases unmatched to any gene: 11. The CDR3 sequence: CASRPGLAAMWQFF. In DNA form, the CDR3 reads TGTGCCAGCAGACCCGGACTAGCGGCCATGTGGCAGTTCTTC.

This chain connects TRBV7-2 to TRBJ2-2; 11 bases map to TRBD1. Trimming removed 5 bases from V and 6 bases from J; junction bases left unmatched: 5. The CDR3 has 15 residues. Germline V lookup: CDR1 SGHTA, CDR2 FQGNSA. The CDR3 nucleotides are TGTGCCAGCAGCACGGGACAGGGGGGGGCCGGGGAGCTGTTTTTT. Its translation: CASSTGQGGAGELFF.

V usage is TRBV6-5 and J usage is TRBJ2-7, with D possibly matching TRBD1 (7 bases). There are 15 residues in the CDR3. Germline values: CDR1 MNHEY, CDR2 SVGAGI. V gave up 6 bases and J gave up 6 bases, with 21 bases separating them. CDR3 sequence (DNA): TGTGCCAGCAGGGAGGGGGCAGTAGCTTTGGGCGAGCAGTACTTC. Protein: CASREGAVALGEQYF.

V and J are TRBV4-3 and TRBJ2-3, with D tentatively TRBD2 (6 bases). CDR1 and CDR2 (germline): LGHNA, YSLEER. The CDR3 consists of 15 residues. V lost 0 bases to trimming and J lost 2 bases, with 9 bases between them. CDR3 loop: CASSQDSGLTDTQYF. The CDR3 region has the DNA TGCGCCAGCAGCCAAGATAGCGGTCTCACAGATACGCAGTATTTT.

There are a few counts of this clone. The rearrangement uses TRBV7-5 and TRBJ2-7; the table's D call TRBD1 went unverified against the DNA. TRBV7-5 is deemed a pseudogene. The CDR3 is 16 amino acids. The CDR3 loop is CVRSPNPYRAPYEQYF. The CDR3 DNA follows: TGTGTCAGAAGCCCCAACCCGTACAGGGCTCCTTACGAGCAGTACTTC.

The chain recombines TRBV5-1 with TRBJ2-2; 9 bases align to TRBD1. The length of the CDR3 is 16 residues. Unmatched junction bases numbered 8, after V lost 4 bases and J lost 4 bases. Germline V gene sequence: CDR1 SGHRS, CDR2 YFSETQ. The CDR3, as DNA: TGCGCCAGCAGCGGTCCGGGACAGGGCGGCACCGGGGAGCTGTTTTTT. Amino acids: CASSGPGQGGTGELFF. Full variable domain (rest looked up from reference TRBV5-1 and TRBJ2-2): KAGVTQTPRYLIKTRGQQVTLSCSPISGHRSVSWYQQTPGQGLQFLFEYFSETQRNKGNFPGRFSGRQFSNSRSEMNVSTLELGDSALYLCASSGPGQGGTGELFFGEGSRLTVL.

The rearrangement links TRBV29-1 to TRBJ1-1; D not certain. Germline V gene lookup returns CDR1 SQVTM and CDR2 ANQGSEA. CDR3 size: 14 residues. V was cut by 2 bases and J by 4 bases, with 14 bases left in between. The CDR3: CSVERRLAGTEAFF. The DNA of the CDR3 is TGCAGCGTTGAAAGACGGTTAGCGGGCACTGAAGCTTTCTTT.

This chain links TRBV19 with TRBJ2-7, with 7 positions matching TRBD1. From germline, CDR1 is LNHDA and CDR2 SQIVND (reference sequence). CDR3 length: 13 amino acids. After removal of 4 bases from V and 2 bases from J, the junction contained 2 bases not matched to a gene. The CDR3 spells CASSTTGAYEQYF. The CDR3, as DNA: TGTGCCAGTAGTACAACAGGGGCCTACGAGCAGTACTTC.

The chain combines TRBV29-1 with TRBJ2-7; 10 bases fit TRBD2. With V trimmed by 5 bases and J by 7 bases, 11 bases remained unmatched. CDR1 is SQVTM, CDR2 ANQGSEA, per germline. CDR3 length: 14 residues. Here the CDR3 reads CSVKEVAGGREQYF. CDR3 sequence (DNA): TGCAGCGTTAAGGAGGTAGCGGGAGGAAGGGAGCAGTACTTC.

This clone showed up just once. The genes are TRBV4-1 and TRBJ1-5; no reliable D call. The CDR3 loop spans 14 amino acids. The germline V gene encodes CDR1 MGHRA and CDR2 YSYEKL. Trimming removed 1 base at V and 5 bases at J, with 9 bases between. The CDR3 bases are TGCGCCAGCAGCCAAGCGATGGGCGATCAGCCCCAGCATTTT. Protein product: CASSQAMGDQPQHF.

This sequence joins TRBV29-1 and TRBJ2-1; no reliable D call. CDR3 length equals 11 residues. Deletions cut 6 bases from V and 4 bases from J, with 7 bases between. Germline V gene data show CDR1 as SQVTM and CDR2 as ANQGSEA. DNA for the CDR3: TGCAGCGTGGAGACGTACAATGAGCAGTTCTTC. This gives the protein CSVETYNEQFF.

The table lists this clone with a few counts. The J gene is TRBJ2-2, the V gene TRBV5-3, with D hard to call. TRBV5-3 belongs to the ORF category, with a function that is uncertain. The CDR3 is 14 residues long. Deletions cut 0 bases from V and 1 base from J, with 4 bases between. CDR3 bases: TGTGCCAGAAGCTTGGGACAGAACACCGGGGAGCTGTTTTTT. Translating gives CARSLGQNTGELFF.

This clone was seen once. DNA of the CDR3: TGTGCCAGCAGCTTAGCGCGGGACAGACTTCGAGGGGAGCAGTTCTTC. Its translation: CASSLARDRLRGEQFF. J is TRBJ2-1 and V is TRBV7-8; the D gene is possibly TRBD1 (7 bases). CDR3 size: 16 residues. With 0 bases removed from V and 10 bases from J, the gap between germline ends came to 19 bases. The germline CDR1 and CDR2 sequences are SGHVS and FQNEAQ.